The 21 T cell receptor beta chains presented below share a single source sample, sequenced in a study of vaccination effects on CD4 cells after COVID-19. Method: immunoSEQ multiplex PCR; TCRdb's copy keeps in-frame clones and lacks some. The data contain fewer than 90,000 clones, roughly 73% of them seen just once; the ten biggest clones take up more than 0.95%. Their specific antigens are unknown. After expansion with viral peptide pools in the ViraFEST assay, antigen-specific CD4+ T cells were sequenced. A 10-day culture period preceded the isolation of CD4+ T cells. Everyone in the study got two shots of either the BNT162b2 or mRNA-1273 vaccine. The material was CD4+ T cells from PBMCs cultured with HCoV-OC43 spike peptides, obtained after COVID-19 vaccination. Described subset: HCoV-OC43 spike overlapping peptide pool stimulation. The source of these receptors is a human donor who received a COVID-19 vaccine.

The chain couples TRBV6-5 to TRBJ2-3, with TRBD1 matching 7 bases. The CDR3 has 14 amino acids. The V gene end was trimmed by 9 bases and the J gene end by 0 bases; junction bases not matched to a gene: 6. CDR1 and CDR2 from the germline V gene are MNHEY and SVGAGI. The DNA for the CDR3 is TGTGCCAGTCGGACAGGCTATAGCACAGATACGCAGTATTTT. Its translation is CASRTGYSTDTQYF.

The chain is built from TRBV6-4 and TRBJ2-3, with 8 bases lining up with TRBD2. This CDR3 has 13 amino acids. Per germline, CDR1 MRHNA and CDR2 SNTAGT. V was pared by 2 bases and J by 10 bases, with 5 bases of the junction left unmatched. Written as DNA, the CDR3 is TGTGCCAGCAGTGACCGGCGGGGGGCGGCGCAGTATTTT. Amino acid sequence: CASSDRRGAAQYF.

A few counts support this clone. The V gene is TRBV6-6, the J gene TRBJ2-2; 7 bases match TRBD1. The germline V gene encodes CDR1 MNHNY and CDR2 SVGAGI (reference sequence). Unmatched junction bases numbered 4, after V lost 7 bases and J lost 2 bases. The CDR3 extends over 14 amino acids. CDR3 loop: CASKGDSNTGELFF. The CDR3 DNA reads as TGTGCCAGCAAGGGGGACAGTAACACCGGGGAGCTGTTTTTT.

V usage is TRBV24-1 and J usage is TRBJ2-2, with D maybe TRBD2 (5 bases). This CDR3 is built from 15 residues. V lost 6 bases to trimming and J lost 4 bases, with 14 bases between them. Germline assignment: CDR1 KGHDR and CDR2 SFDVKD. CDR3 nucleotides: TGTGCCACCAGTCCCGGGGTTGGTTTCACCGGGGAGCTGTTTTTT. Its protein product is CATSPGVGFTGELFF.

The V call is TRBV10-3, the J call TRBJ1-1, with 8 bases aligning to TRBD1. Trimming at V came to 4 bases and at J to 3 bases, leaving 7 bases not matched to a gene. Germline CDR1 reads ENHRY; CDR2 reads SYGVKD. The CDR3 totals 15 residues. CDR3 nucleotide sequence: TGTGCCATCAGTGGAACAGGGGGAGGGGACACTGAAGCTTTCTTT. It is translated as CAISGTGGGDTEAFF.

The J gene is TRBJ2-7, the V gene TRBV7-8; D might be TRBD1 or TRBD2, each matching 6 bases. Germline V gene sequence: CDR1 SGHVS, CDR2 FQNEAQ. This CDR3 comprises 14 residues. CDR3 region: CASSFEGGSFEQYV. The CDR3 DNA reads TGTGCCAGCAGCTTTGAGGGGGGCTCCTTCGAGCAGTACGTC.

The chain has TRBV19 and TRBJ1-1; 11 nucleotides agree with TRBD1. Germline V lookup: CDR1 LNHDA, CDR2 SQIVND (reference sequence). The ends lost 4 bases at V and 5 bases at J; junction bases unmatched: 6. This CDR3 comprises 15 residues. CDR3 amino acids: CASSNLGQGGTEAFF. The CDR3 DNA is TGTGCCAGTAGTAACCTGGGACAGGGGGGAACTGAAGCTTTCTTT.

The table lists this clone with a few counts. This chain joins TRBV2 and TRBJ1-2; a weak D match, TRBD1 (5 bases). V was cut by 4 bases and J by 3 bases, with 15 bases left in between. There are 15 residues in the CDR3. Germline-derived CDR1 and CDR2 are SNHLY and FYNNEI. CDR3 in amino acids: CASSAELAGHYGYTF. CDR3 sequence (DNA): TGTGCCAGCAGTGCCGAATTGGCAGGGCACTATGGCTACACCTTC.

The chain recombines TRBV7-6 with TRBJ1-5, with TRBD1 matching 11 bases. Trimming took 1 base from V and 9 from J; bases not matched to a gene: 5. The CDR3 has 15 amino acids. CDR1 and CDR2 from the germline V gene are SGHVS and FNYEAQ. The DNA of the CDR3 is TGTGCCAGCAGCTTAGTCGGTGGACAGGGGGCGCCCCAGCATTTT. This encodes CASSLVGGQGAPQHF.

J is TRBJ1-1 and V is TRBV15; 9 positions match TRBD1. The CDR3 extends over 16 amino acids. V was pared by 0 bases and J by 11 bases, with 13 bases of the junction left unmatched. In germline, CDR1 is LNHNV, CDR2 YYDKDF (reference sequence). The CDR3 nucleotides are TGTGCCACCAGCAGAGATACCACAATCATAGGGACAGGGGCTTTCTTT. Translation gives CATSRDTTIIGTGAFF.

The chain carries TRBV10-3 and TRBJ1-4, with D unresolved. V dropped 6 bases and J dropped 8 bases, with 10 bases sitting between them. The CDR3 is made up of 12 amino acids. The germline gives CDR1 ENHRY, CDR2 SYGVKD. The CDR3 DNA reads as TGTGCCATCAGCCCGGGTGAAGAAAAACTGTTTTTT. Its translation: CAISPGEEKLFF.

CDR3 sequence (DNA): TGCAGCGTTGTCGGGACAGGTTATAGCGGTGAGCAGTTCTTC. Its protein is CSVVGTGYSGEQFF. The chain recombines TRBV29-1 with TRBJ2-1; TRBD1 aligns across 8 bases. The V and J ends lost 4 bases and 9 bases, in that order; junction bases with no gene match: 11. CDR3 size: 14 residues. Per germline, CDR1 SQVTM and CDR2 ANQGSEA.

The gene calls are TRBV5-1 and TRBJ2-1; 11 bases agree with TRBD2. The CDR3 runs to 16 residues. Germline-derived CDR1 and CDR2 are SGHRS and YFSETQ. The junction had 5 bases not matched to a gene; V was cut back by 0 bases and J by 6 bases. In DNA, the CDR3 is TGCGCCAGCAGCTTGGAATTAGCGGGGGGGGGCAATGAGCAGTTCTTC. Amino acid sequence: CASSLELAGGGNEQFF.

The gene calls are TRBV6-5 and TRBJ2-3; 8 nucleotides align to TRBD1. Germline CDR1 and CDR2: MNHEY and SVGAGI. The CDR3 runs to 15 residues. V gave up 6 bases and J gave up 2 bases; unmatched junction bases: 7. The CDR3 coding sequence is TGTGCCAGCAGCCTCAGACAGGGGAACACAGATACGCAGTATTTT. This sequence encodes CASSLRQGNTDTQYF.

The chain combines TRBV5-1 with TRBJ2-5; no firm D call. V lost 0 bases to trimming and J lost 5 bases, with 5 bases between them. Germline CDR1 is SGHRS and CDR2 is YFSETQ. This CDR3 is built from 12 residues. This CDR3 is CASSLVGETQYF. CDR3 in DNA: TGCGCCAGCAGCTTGGTGGGGGAGACCCAGTACTTC.

This clone was detected only once. The chain recombines TRBV4-2 with TRBJ1-6; TRBD1 aligns across 7 bases. The length of the CDR3 is 15 residues. Germline V gives CDR1 LGHNA, CDR2 YNFKEQ. The J segment lost 7 bases and the V segment lost 1 base, leaving 4 bases of the junction unmatched. CDR3 sequence reads: CASSQGDRVNSPLHF. CDR3 sequence (DNA): TGTGCCAGCAGCCAAGGAGACAGGGTAAATTCACCCCTCCACTTT.

The chain has TRBV19 and TRBJ2-1; D perhaps matches TRBD2 (6 bases). V was clipped by 3 bases and J by 1 base, with 10 bases between them. CDR3 length: 15 residues. Germline V CDR1 and CDR2: LNHDA, SQIVND (reference sequence). In DNA, the CDR3 is TGTGCCAGTAGTATTGGAGGGATATCCTACAATGAGCAGTTCTTC. It codes for CASSIGGISYNEQFF.

The V gene is TRBV30, the J gene TRBJ1-2; 8 nucleotides line up with TRBD1. J gave up 5 bases and V 1 base, and 0 bases lay outside the gene matches. The CDR3 is 12 residues long. CDR1 and CDR2 (germline): GTSNPN, SVGIG (reference sequence). CDR3 in amino acids: CAWSGQGYGYTF. CDR3 nucleotide sequence: TGTGCCTGGAGTGGACAGGGGTATGGCTACACCTTC. The full variable domain, rest sourced from reference TRBV30 and TRBJ1-2, is SQTIHQWPATLVQPVGSPLSLECTVEGTSNPNLYWYRQAAGRGLQLLFYSVGIGQISSEVPQNLSASRPQDRQFILSSKKLLLSDSGFYLCAWSGQGYGYTFGSGTRLTVV.

CDR3 sequence: CASSLVTYNEQFF. In nucleotides, the CDR3 is TGTGCCAGCAGCTTAGTAACTTACAATGAGCAGTTCTTC. The chain combines TRBV7-2 with TRBJ2-1; D gene unclear. CDR1 SGHTA and CDR2 FQGNSA come from the germline V gene. Trimming removed 1 base at V and 4 bases at J, with 5 bases between. CDR3 size: 13 residues.

The chain combines TRBV4-1 with TRBJ2-1, with a tentative D call TRBD2 (6 bases). This CDR3 has 15 amino acids. Germline lookup yields CDR1 MGHRA and CDR2 YSYEKL. Trimming shortened V by 2 bases and J by 6 bases, and 14 bases separated the two germline ends. The CDR3 region has the DNA TGCGCCAGCAGCCAACCGGGGGAGTGGGCCAATGAGCAGTTCTTC. This sequence encodes CASSQPGEWANEQFF.

V and J are TRBV28 and TRBJ1-5; 9 bases fit TRBD1. Germline CDR1 reads MDHEN; CDR2 reads SYDVKM. V shed 8 bases, J shed 6 bases, and the junction held 8 bases outside the gene matches. The CDR3 totals 14 residues. The CDR3 here is CASLGDRDGQPQHF. The CDR3, as DNA: TGTGCCAGCCTCGGGGACAGGGACGGTCAGCCCCAGCATTTT. The whole variable domain, remainder taken from reference TRBV28 and TRBJ1-5, is DVKVTQSSRYLVKRTGEKVFLECVQDMDHENMFWYRQDPGLGLRLIYFSYDVKMKEKGDIPEGYSVSREKKERFSLILESASTNQTSMYLCASLGDRDGQPQHFGDGTRLSIL.